These 21 T cell receptor beta chains share one sample of origin, sequenced in a study of cytomegalovirus exposure and HLA in healthy donors. Use of 60 Vbeta and 13 Jbeta primers characterized the PCR. TCRdb's copy holds only in-frame clones and misses some; the assay was immunoSEQ multiplex PCR. The sample lists about 110,000 clones; 74% were seen once. Sequencing used PBMCs. Source of these receptors: a woman aged 40 to 55 in good health and CMV-seropositive.

This chain joins TRBV25-1 and TRBJ2-2; D might be TRBD2 (5 bases). This CDR3 contains 12 residues. CDR1 is MGHDK, CDR2 SYGVNS, per germline. V was clipped by 10 bases and J by 4 bases, with 10 bases between them. The CDR3 sequence is CATPSPTGELFF. The CDR3 DNA reads as TGTGCCACGCCTAGCCCCACCGGGGAGCTGTTTTTT.

This chain connects TRBV19 to TRBJ2-2; the D gene is possibly TRBD1 (5 bases). The CDR3 loop spans 14 amino acids. Trimming cost V 7 bases and J 2 bases, with 11 bases left between them. Germline V gene lookup returns CDR1 LNHDA and CDR2 SQIVND (reference sequence). CDR3 region: CASTKGRNTGELFF. Here the CDR3 DNA reads TGTGCCAGTACAAAGGGGCGCAACACCGGGGAGCTGTTTTTT.

There are a few counts of this clone. The gene calls are TRBV5-6 and TRBJ1-1; D remains unclear. V was pared by 4 bases and J by 5 bases, with 15 bases between. Germline lookup yields CDR1 SGHDT and CDR2 YYEEEE. The CDR3 covers 14 residues. The CDR3 nucleotides are TGTGCCAGCAGCCCCGGTGAGATGGAGACTGAAGCTTTCTTT. Amino acid sequence: CASSPGEMETEAFF.

The V call is TRBV6-1, the J call TRBJ2-2; TRBD1 agrees at 9 bases. Germline-derived CDR1 and CDR2 are MNHNS and SASEGT. The CDR3 loop spans 15 amino acids. V dropped 10 bases and J dropped 1; count of bases not matched to a gene: 7. CDR3 nucleotide sequence: TGTGCCACTAACCGGGACAGGGTGAACACCGGGGAGCTGTTTTTT. Amino acid sequence: CATNRDRVNTGELFF.

This rearrangement joins TRBV2 to TRBJ2-6, with D possibly TRBD2 on 6 matching bases. CDR3 length: 16 residues. The V end was cut by 1 base, the J end by 5 bases, with 12 bases between. Germline V lookup: CDR1 SNHLY, CDR2 FYNNEI. The CDR3 is CASSEGGGLRANVLTF. For the CDR3, the DNA is TGTGCCAGCAGTGAAGGAGGAGGACTAAGGGCCAACGTCCTGACTTTC.

The chain recombines TRBV6-6 with TRBJ1-2; 9 bases are a match to TRBD1. The CDR3 has 14 amino acids. Germline-derived CDR1 and CDR2 are MNHNY and SVGAGI (reference sequence). The junction had 8 bases not matched to a gene; V was cut back by 6 bases and J by 6 bases. CDR3 nucleotides: TGTGCCAGCAGAAGGGGGGGACAGGGAAATGGCTACACCTTC. It specifies CASRRGGQGNGYTF.

The J gene is TRBJ2-1, the V gene TRBV20-1; D is unclear. This CDR3 region has 11 residues. In germline, CDR1 is DFQATT, CDR2 SNEGSKA (reference sequence). V lost 6 bases, J lost 9 bases, and 12 bases lay in between. DNA for the CDR3: TGCAGTGCCACTCTAGTCAGTGAGCAGTTCTTC. Residues: CSATLVSEQFF.

The chain has TRBV23-1 and TRBJ1-1; TRBD1 matches at 9 bases. TRBV23-1 is an open reading frame whose function is uncertain. This CDR3 contains 12 residues. V shed 4 bases and J 11 bases; nucleotides not matched to a gene: 5. CDR3 amino acids: CASSPPDRGAFF. CDR3 DNA sequence: TGCGCCAGCAGTCCCCCTGACAGGGGGGCTTTCTTT.

The chain employs TRBV18 and TRBJ2-7; 7 bases map to TRBD1. The CDR3 is 14 residues long. V gave up 3 bases and J gave up 6 bases; unmatched junction bases: 8. CDR1 is KGHSH, CDR2 LQKENI, per germline. CDR3 sequence (DNA): TGTGCCAGCTCACCTCACCGGGACAGTCTCGAGCAGTACTTC. Translation gives CASSPHRDSLEQYF.

The chain carries TRBV7-9 and TRBJ1-3; 7 nucleotides match TRBD1. CDR1 and CDR2 from the germline V gene are SEHNR and FQNEAQ (reference sequence). V lost 5 bases to trimming and J lost 4 bases; unmatched junction nucleotides: 8. The CDR3 loop spans 15 amino acids. The CDR3 is CASSDKRGLGNTIYF. In nucleotides, the CDR3 is TGTGCCAGCAGCGACAAGAGGGGGCTAGGAAACACCATATATTTT.

CDR3 amino acids: CASSPRTGMTSNQPQHF. CDR3 bases: TGTGCCAGTAGTCCCCGGACAGGGATGACGAGCAATCAGCCCCAGCATTTT. This sequence joins TRBV19 and TRBJ1-5; 8 positions agree with TRBD1. Germline V lookup: CDR1 LNHDA, CDR2 SQIVND (reference sequence). The J segment lost 1 base and the V segment lost 5 bases, leaving 10 bases of the junction unmatched. The CDR3 extends over 17 amino acids.

J is TRBJ1-1 and V is TRBV7-2; TRBD1 agrees at 7 bases. The CDR3 is 15 amino acids. Trimming cost V 1 base and J 4 bases; bases outside gene matches: 6. Germline V gene data show CDR1 as SGHTA and CDR2 as FQGNSA. The CDR3 nucleotides read TGTGCCAGCAGCTTAGAAGGGACAGCGAGCACTGAAGCTTTCTTT. Its protein is CASSLEGTASTEAFF. Filled out from reference TRBV7-2 and TRBJ1-1, the complete variable domain reads GAGVSQSPSNKVTEKGKDVELRCDPISGHTALYWYRQSLGQGLEFLIYFQGNSAPDKSGLPSDRFSAERTGGSVSTLTIQRTQQEDSAVYLCASSLEGTASTEAFFGQGTRLTVV.

The chain couples TRBV9 to TRBJ2-7; 7 bases match TRBD1. The CDR3 length is 15 residues. J lost 3 bases, V lost 2 bases, and 8 bases had no gene match. Germline-derived CDR1 and CDR2 are SGDLS and YYNGEE. Here the CDR3 DNA reads TGTGCCAGCAGCGTCGGCCCACAGGGGAACTACGAGCAGTACTTC. It translates to CASSVGPQGNYEQYF.

The CDR3 region has the DNA TGTGCCAGCAGTGATTGGGGGACAGGGCCCTACGAGCAGTACTTC. Translating it yields CASSDWGTGPYEQYF. The chain uses TRBV6-1 and TRBJ2-7; 9 nucleotides agree with TRBD1. The germline gives CDR1 MNHNS, CDR2 SASEGT. V was clipped by 3 bases and J by 2 bases; unmatched bases: 5. The CDR3 covers 15 residues.

The V and J genes are TRBV30 and TRBJ2-7, with D uncertain. Trimming removed 1 base from V and 6 bases from J, with 7 bases in between. Germline lookup yields CDR1 GTSNPN and CDR2 SVGIG (reference sequence). The CDR3 runs 11 residues. The CDR3: CAWSAQREQYF. CDR3 sequence (DNA): TGTGCCTGGAGTGCACAACGCGAGCAGTACTTC.

J is TRBJ2-5 and V is TRBV6-6; unclear D gene. The V gene lost 5 bases and the J gene lost 5 bases, with 9 bases spanning the gap. CDR1 is MNHNY, CDR2 SVGAGI, per germline (reference sequence). The CDR3 contains 12 residues. Written as DNA, the CDR3 is TGTGCCAGCAGTCCTCGTCGGGAGACCCAGTACTTC. Translated, it gives CASSPRRETQYF.

This clone occurred a few times. The chain carries TRBV11-3 and TRBJ2-6, with D possibly matching TRBD1 (5 bases). This CDR3 contains 20 residues. The germline V gene encodes CDR1 SGHNT and CDR2 YENEEA. Trimming pared 1 base from V and 0 bases from J, leaving 19 bases between. The CDR3 DNA sequence: TGTGCCAGCAGCTTAGTTAGAGCAGGGTACTATCTCTCTGGGGCCAACGTCCTGACTTTC. This sequence encodes CASSLVRAGYYLSGANVLTF.

The sample holds a few counts of this clone. V usage is TRBV18 and J usage is TRBJ2-7; D might be TRBD1 (6 bases). Per germline, CDR1 KGHSH and CDR2 LQKENI. Trimming shortened V by 2 bases and J by 0 bases, and 11 bases separated the two germline ends. The CDR3 has 15 amino acids. The DNA for the CDR3 is TGTGCCAGCTCACCAAGGAAACAGGGCTCCTACGAGCAGTACTTC. It specifies CASSPRKQGSYEQYF.

The J gene is TRBJ2-5, the V gene TRBV7-8; D ambiguous. The germline V gene encodes CDR1 SGHVS and CDR2 FQNEAQ. V shed 0 bases and J shed 2 bases, with 4 bases lying between them. The CDR3 has 13 amino acids. The CDR3 reads CASSLASQETQYF. The CDR3 DNA reads TGTGCCAGCAGCTTAGCCAGTCAAGAGACCCAGTACTTC.

This rearrangement joins TRBV6-5 to TRBJ1-2, with D possibly being TRBD1 (6 bases). Trimming removed 5 bases at V and 7 bases at J, with 17 bases between. Looked up from germline, CDR1 is MNHEY and CDR2 is SVGAGI. The CDR3 is 14 amino acids. DNA of the CDR3: TGTGCCAGCAGTGCCCTCGGGGGGGCCGGTGGCTACACCTTC. The encoded protein is CASSALGGAGGYTF.

The chain carries TRBV30 and TRBJ2-2; D is unclear. The CDR3 extends over 13 amino acids. Trimming left V 2 bases short and J 5 bases short, with 9 bases between. Per the germline V gene, CDR1 is GTSNPN and CDR2 is SVGIG (reference sequence). This CDR3 is CAWSIAETGELFF. In nucleotides, the CDR3 is TGTGCCTGGAGTATTGCGGAGACCGGGGAGCTGTTTTTT.